This T cell receptor beta chain appears in the sequencing data of a study of blood T cell repertoires in COVID-19. Study background: The analysed material was cDNA or gDNA that came from T cells, B-cell-depleted T cells, or PBMCs.

Germline V gene sequence: CDR1 SGHRS, CDR2 YFSETQ. The CDR3 length is 12 residues. With 5 bases clipped from V and 7 bases from J, the junction kept 0 bases outside the gene matches. Under the authors' procedure: From reference gene primer amplification, estimates of nucleated cell counts were derived. TCRdb's copy holds only in-frame clones and misses some; the assay was immunoSEQ multiplex PCR. V, J and clone size are taken as reported in that table, and D and trimming were inferred from the DNA itself. The sample holds hundreds of thousands of clones, over 75% seen once. The age range of participants was 18 to 89 years, with residence in around 22 US areas.

The sequence derives from a woman aged 18-35 years who had recovered from COVID-19. Material: PBMCs or T cells enriched from blood (not recorded which). The chain employs TRBV5-1 and TRBJ2-1; 10 bases align to TRBD1. Here the CDR3 DNA reads TGCGCCAGCAGGGGACAGGGGAATGAGCAGTTCTTC. It yields the protein CASRGQGNEQFF.